This TCR beta chain was observed in a study of shared clonotypes between healthy human individuals. Evenly divided among several immunoSEQ plates was the genomic DNA of each subset. Produced via immunoSEQ multiplex PCR; TCRdb's table is partial and in-frame only. The sample has roughly 2.6 million clones; around 94% are singletons. Trimming removed 0 bases from V and 4 bases from J, with 10 bases in between. This CDR3 contains 15 residues. Germline CDR1 and CDR2: SGHRS and YFSETQ. Comments on this clone: Other DNA sequences in this specimen translate into the identical CDR3.

The clonotype originates from a man between 18 and 35 years old in good health. The sample taken for sequencing was naive CD4+ T cells sorted from blood. Subset denoted: CD45RA+ positively selected. The chain has TRBV5-1 and TRBJ2-2; the D gene is possibly TRBD1 (7 bases). The CDR3 bases are TGCGCCAGCAGCTTGGGACAGGGAGGCACCGGGGAGCTGTTTTTT. This translates into CASSLGQGGTGELFF.